Shown below are 24 T cell receptor beta chains from a single sample sequenced in a study of T-cell memory formation after mild COVID-19. TCRdb analysed the 5' RACE reads with MiXCR anew, one entry per CDR3 protein. The data hold around 500,000 distinct CDR3 sequences, with over 15% observed a single time. Sequencing was done on a sample of PBMCs or a T cell subset sorted from them (not recorded which). The origin of the receptors is an adult woman who had mild COVID-19 (a few samples of this study predate the infection). Cell type and time point are not known.

There are a few counts of this clonotype. The V call is TRBV7-8, the J call TRBJ1-1; the D gene is possibly TRBD1 (6 bases). The CDR3 sequence is 15 residues long. Germline loops: CDR1 SGHVS, CDR2 FQNEAQ. Trimming took 3 bases from V and 4 from J, leaving 15 bases between them. CDR3 amino acids: CASSLLGGSGTEAFF. In DNA form, the CDR3 reads TGTGCCAGCAGCTTGCTGGGGGGCTCGGGCACTGAAGCTTTCTTT.

The table lists this clonotype with a few counts. The chain combines TRBV6-5 with TRBJ1-1, with D tentatively TRBD1 (5 bases). CDR3 size: 13 residues. CDR1 MNHEY and CDR2 SVGAGI come from the germline V gene. V lost 8 bases and J 3 bases, leaving 13 bases between the germline ends. The CDR3 spells CASREGVYTEAFF. DNA of the CDR3: TGTGCCAGCCGGGAAGGGGTATACACTGAAGCTTTCTTT.

The table lists this clonotype with a few counts. The chain uses TRBV29-1 and TRBJ1-1, with D unclear. CDR3 length: 13 residues. CDR1 SQVTM and CDR2 ANQGSEA come from the germline V gene. The V gene lost 2 bases and the J gene lost 3 bases, with 10 bases spanning the gap. Written as DNA, the CDR3 is TGCAGCGTTGAAAACAGCCGATACACTGAAGCTTTCTTT. It encodes CSVENSRYTEAFF.

This clonotype appeared a few times. V usage is TRBV14 and J usage is TRBJ2-7, with D perhaps TRBD2 (6 bases). Germline CDR1 is SGHDN and CDR2 is FVKESK. The CDR3 consists of 15 residues. The V and J ends lost 4 bases and 7 bases respectively, with 20 bases between them. The CDR3 nucleotides read TGTGCCAGCAGCCGGGCGGGGACTCCTAGCATGGAGCAGTACTTC. Protein product: CASSRAGTPSMEQYF.

The chain combines TRBV5-1 with TRBJ2-3; D gene unclear. Germline loops: CDR1 SGHRS, CDR2 YFSETQ. CDR3 length equals 13 residues. The V gene lost 0 bases and the J gene lost 2 bases, with 4 bases spanning the gap. Written as DNA, the CDR3 is TGCGCCAGCAGCTTGGCGGACACAGATACGCAGTATTTT. It codes for CASSLADTDTQYF.

This clonotype has more than one count but fewer than ten. This chain uses TRBV7-9 with TRBJ2-3, with 7 bases lining up with TRBD2. The V and J ends lost 4 bases and 5 bases, in that order; junction bases with no gene match: 0. This CDR3 has 12 amino acids. From germline, CDR1 is SEHNR and CDR2 FQNEAQ (reference sequence). The DNA of the CDR3 is TGTGCCAGCAGCTGGGAGGGAGATACGCAGTATTTT. This gives the protein CASSWEGDTQYF.

This clonotype appeared a few times. The chain has TRBV29-1 and TRBJ2-3; 9 bases align to TRBD1. CDR1 is SQVTM and CDR2 is ANQGSEA in the germline V gene. Germline trimming cut 5 bases from V and 1 base from J; bases unmatched to any gene: 4. This CDR3 is 14 amino acids long. CDR3 sequence (DNA): TGCAGCGTTTCGACAGGGGGGCGCACAGATACGCAGTATTTT. Protein: CSVSTGGRTDTQYF.

The chain couples TRBV20-1 to TRBJ2-1; D may be TRBD2 (5 bases). Germline CDR1 DFQATT, CDR2 SNEGSKA (reference sequence). The CDR3 covers 15 residues. Trimming removed 6 bases at V and 3 bases at J, with 18 bases between. CDR3 in amino acids: CSAISPQRSYNEQFF. CDR3 bases: TGCAGTGCCATTTCCCCCCAGCGGAGCTACAATGAGCAGTTCTTC.

This clonotype was recorded at least ten times. The V call is TRBV7-2, the J call TRBJ2-3; D unresolved. CDR1 is SGHTA, CDR2 FQGNSA, per germline. V was pared by 0 bases and J by 3 bases, with 13 bases between. There are 16 residues in the CDR3. In DNA, the CDR3 is TGTGCCAGCAGCTTAGCCGAGACCCCAAGGACAGATACGCAGTATTTT. Protein sequence: CASSLAETPRTDTQYF.

This clonotype was seen more than once but under ten times. The chain combines TRBV3-1 with TRBJ1-5; D gene ambiguous. The CDR3 loop spans 16 amino acids. Germline CDR1 is LGHDT and CDR2 is YNNKEL (reference sequence). Trimming cost V 0 bases and J 11 bases, with 20 bases left between them. CDR3 nucleotides: TGTGCCAGCAGCCAAGAGCTGACGGCACCTGGAAGGGCCCAGCATTTT. Residues: CASSQELTAPGRAQHF. The full variable domain, with the rest looked up from reference TRBV3-1 and TRBJ1-5, is DTAVSQTPKYLVTQMGNDKSIKCEQNLGHDTMYWYKQDSKKFLKIMFSYNNKELIINETVPNRFSPKSPDKAHLNLHINSLELGDSAVYFCASSQELTAPGRAQHFGDGTRLSIL.

The V and J genes are TRBV20-1 and TRBJ2-2, with 10 bases lining up with TRBD1. CDR1 is DFQATT and CDR2 is SNEGSKA in the germline V gene (reference sequence). The V gene end was trimmed by 5 bases and the J gene end by 2 bases; junction bases not matched to a gene: 2. The CDR3 has 14 amino acids. DNA for the CDR3: TGCAGTGCTCAGACAGGGGGCAACACCGGGGAGCTGTTTTTT. Protein sequence: CSAQTGGNTGELFF.

The rearrangement uses TRBV18 and TRBJ2-7; 7 bases map to TRBD1. The J segment lost 1 base and the V segment lost 0 bases, leaving 3 bases of the junction unmatched. CDR1 and CDR2 (germline): KGHSH, LQKENI. The length of the CDR3 is 15 residues. The CDR3 coding sequence is TGTGCCAGCTCACCACCGGCAGGGGGATCCTACGAGCAGTACTTC. Amino acid sequence: CASSPPAGGSYEQYF. Complete variable domain (other parts from reference TRBV18 and TRBJ2-7): NAGVMQNPRHLVRRRGQEARLRCSPMKGHSHVYWYRQLPEEGLKFMVYLQKENIIDESGMPKERFSAEFPKEGPSILRIQQVVRGDSAAYFCASSPPAGGSYEQYFGPGTRLTVT.

The gene calls are TRBV7-9 and TRBJ1-1; 9 bases match TRBD1. The CDR3 spans 17 residues. Germline V CDR1 and CDR2: SEHNR, FQNEAQ (reference sequence). With 5 bases clipped from V and 0 bases from J, the junction kept 10 bases outside the gene matches. The CDR3 here is CASSLIGGQGMNTEAFF. Here the CDR3 DNA reads TGTGCCAGCAGCCTTATAGGTGGACAGGGGATGAACACTGAAGCTTTCTTT.

This clonotype was counted only a few times. The chain is built from TRBV6-6 and TRBJ1-5; TRBD1 is a possible D gene (6 bases). CDR1 is MNHNY, CDR2 SVGAGI, per germline (reference sequence). Trimming shortened V by 2 bases and J by 2 bases, and 25 bases separated the two germline ends. The length of the CDR3 is 20 residues. CDR3 DNA sequence: TGTGCCAGCAGTTACCTATATCCTACAGGGTCCCTTTTCGGCAATCAGCCCCAGCATTTT. It encodes CASSYLYPTGSLFGNQPQHF.

The chain couples TRBV5-6 to TRBJ2-7; 10 positions agree with TRBD1. V lost 4 bases to trimming and J lost 2 bases; unmatched junction nucleotides: 9. From germline, CDR1 is SGHDT and CDR2 YYEEEE. This CDR3 has 16 residues. The CDR3 here is CASSPETGGRAYEQYF. The CDR3 DNA follows: TGTGCCAGCAGCCCCGAGACAGGGGGCAGGGCCTACGAGCAGTACTTC.

V and J are TRBV4-1 and TRBJ1-2, with D uncertain. The V end was cut by 1 base, the J end by 6 bases, with 12 bases between. The germline gives CDR1 MGHRA, CDR2 YSYEKL. The CDR3 has 14 residues. CDR3 region: CASSQGWQWDGYTF. The CDR3 DNA follows: TGCGCCAGCAGCCAAGGGTGGCAATGGGATGGCTACACCTTC.

CDR3 region: CASSLGSAREGYTF. The CDR3 bases are TGTGCCAGCAGCTTAGGTTCGGCCCGGGAAGGCTACACCTTC. The chain recombines TRBV7-2 with TRBJ1-2; unclear D gene. Trimming left V 1 base short and J 8 bases short, with 14 bases between. Looked up from germline, CDR1 is SGHTA and CDR2 is FQGNSA. This CDR3 spans 14 amino acids.

This clonotype was detected a few times. The V call is TRBV15, the J call TRBJ1-6; a possible D gene is TRBD1 (5 bases). V lost 0 bases and J 7 bases, leaving 16 bases between the germline ends. The germline gives CDR1 LNHNV, CDR2 YYDKDF (reference sequence). There are 17 residues in the CDR3. CDR3 residues: CATSRERQGKGNSPLHF. The CDR3 coding sequence is TGTGCCACCAGCAGAGAACGGCAGGGCAAGGGGAATTCACCCCTCCACTTT.

The chain is built from TRBV2 and TRBJ2-1, with 12 bases fitting TRBD2. CDR1 SNHLY and CDR2 FYNNEI come from the germline V gene. The V segment lost 6 bases and the J segment 7 bases; nucleotides outside the gene matches: 4. This CDR3 comprises 14 residues. The CDR3 bases are TGTGCCAGCAGGGGACTAGCGGGTCTTAATGAGCAGTTCTTC. Amino acid sequence: CASRGLAGLNEQFF.

The V call is TRBV7-9, the J call TRBJ2-3; 7 nucleotides agree with TRBD2. From germline, CDR1 is SEHNR and CDR2 FQNEAQ (reference sequence). This CDR3 contains 15 residues. With 5 bases clipped from V and 1 base from J, the junction kept 6 bases outside the gene matches. CDR3 sequence: CASSQTSDGTDTQYF. The CDR3 DNA is TGTGCCAGCAGCCAAACTAGCGATGGCACAGATACGCAGTATTTT. Full variable domain (missing parts from reference TRBV7-9 and TRBJ2-3): DTGVSQNPRHKITKRGQNVTFRCDPISEHNRLYWYRQTLGQGPEFLTYFQNEAQLEKSRLLSDRFSAERPKGSFSTLEIQRTEQGDSAMYLCASSQTSDGTDTQYFGPGTRLTVL.

A few counts support this clonotype. V usage is TRBV2 and J usage is TRBJ2-5; maybe TRBD1 (5 bases). Trimming took off 6 bases at V and 5 bases at J, with 16 bases between the two ends. This CDR3 is built from 14 residues. The germline V gene encodes CDR1 SNHLY and CDR2 FYNNEI. In nucleotides, the CDR3 is TGTGCCAGCAGCTATACTGGTGGGGCGGAGACCCAGTACTTC. Translated: CASSYTGGAETQYF. Variable domain in full (rest from reference TRBV2 and TRBJ2-5): EPEVTQTPSHQVTQMGQEVILRCVPISNHLYFYWYRQILGQKVEFLVSFYNNEISEKSEIFDDQFSVERPDGSNFTLKIRSTKLEDSAMYFCASSYTGGAETQYFGPGTRLLVL.

In nucleotides, the CDR3 is TGCAGCGTTGAATCCCCGGGGCTTGATGCCGAGCAGTACTTC. Protein product: CSVESPGLDAEQYF. This sequence joins TRBV29-1 and TRBJ2-7, with D perhaps TRBD1 or TRBD2 (5 bases each). The CDR3 extends over 14 amino acids. The germline V gene has CDR1 SQVTM and CDR2 ANQGSEA. V lost 2 bases and J lost 6, with 17 bases in between.

This clonotype was seen many times. V gene TRBV19 combines with J gene TRBJ2-6, with D hard to call. CDR1 is LNHDA and CDR2 is SQIVND in the germline V gene (reference sequence). The CDR3 is 15 residues long. V lost 2 bases and J 3 bases, leaving 8 bases between the germline ends. As DNA, the CDR3 is TGTGCCAGTAGTATACAGGAGTATGGGGCCAACGTCCTGACTTTC. It codes for CASSIQEYGANVLTF.

The chain couples TRBV4-1 to TRBJ1-2; D unclear. Trimming cost V 0 bases and J 8 bases, with 19 bases left between them. CDR3 length: 16 amino acids. CDR1 MGHRA and CDR2 YSYEKL come from the germline V gene. Here the CDR3 reads CASSQDRVRSPVGYTF. In DNA form, the CDR3 reads TGCGCCAGCAGCCAAGATAGAGTGCGGTCCCCGGTAGGCTACACCTTC.